Shown below are 22 T cell receptor beta chains from a single sample sequenced in a study of T cell responses to AZD1222 COVID-19 vaccine. The data were produced by immunoSEQ multiplex PCR, yet TCRdb's version contains in-frame clones alone and is incomplete. The sample carries about 130,000 clones, 75% to 90% recorded once. The sequenced sample was peripheral blood, obtained on day 0 of AZD1222 vaccination. These receptors were taken from an adult in good health.

This clone was counted a single time. V is TRBV24-1 and J is TRBJ1-2, with 7 bases identical to TRBD1. CDR1 is KGHDR and CDR2 is SFDVKD in the germline V gene. Trimming removed 9 bases from V and 7 bases from J; junction bases left unmatched: 13. This CDR3 is built from 14 residues. The CDR3 here is CATSPGRGYFGYTF. In nucleotides, the CDR3 is TGTGCCACCTCTCCGGGCAGGGGGTATTTTGGCTACACCTTC.

The V and J genes are TRBV12-3 or TRBV12-4 and TRBJ1-5; D uncertain. V was shortened by 5 bases and J by 5 bases, with 10 bases between the two germline ends. This CDR3 region has 13 residues. Here the CDR3 reads CASSLSADQPQHF. The CDR3 region has the DNA TGTGCCAGCAGTCTGTCGGCGGATCAGCCCCAGCATTTT.

The rearrangement links TRBV12-3 or TRBV12-4 to TRBJ1-5; no firm D call. The V and J ends lost 4 bases and 5 bases respectively, with 9 bases between them. This CDR3 spans 13 amino acids. The CDR3 region is CASSWTPDQPQHF. In nucleotides, the CDR3 is TGTGCCAGCAGTTGGACTCCGGATCAGCCCCAGCATTTT.

Regarding this clone: Other DNA sequences of this sample code for an identical CDR3. This chain connects TRBV6-4 to TRBJ2-7; D is ambiguous. Germline V lookup: CDR1 MRHNA, CDR2 SNTAGT. Deletions cut 3 bases from V and 0 bases from J, with 12 bases between. The length of the CDR3 is 15 residues. CDR3 sequence (DNA): TGTGCCAGCAGTGAGAGCCATGAGAGCTCCTACGAGCAGTACTTC. The encoded protein is CASSESHESSYEQYF.

To note about this clone: Other DNA sequences in this sample translate to the same CDR3. The chain employs TRBV6-5 and TRBJ1-2, with 8 bases matching TRBD1. This CDR3 contains 13 residues. Germline lookup yields CDR1 MNHEY and CDR2 SVGAGI. The V gene end was trimmed by 6 bases and the J gene end by 2 bases; junction bases not matched to a gene: 2. The CDR3 nucleotides read TGTGCCAGCAGCCGGACAGGGAACTATGGCTACACCTTC. Its translation: CASSRTGNYGYTF.

This clone was observed once. The rearrangement joins TRBV19 to TRBJ2-1; unclear D gene. Trimming left V 6 bases short and J 2 bases short, with 14 bases between. This CDR3 is built from 15 residues. Per germline, CDR1 LNHDA and CDR2 SQIVND (reference sequence). The CDR3 DNA reads TGTGCCAGTAGACCTCTTTCGGAGCCCTACAATGAGCAGTTCTTC. Protein sequence: CASRPLSEPYNEQFF.

This chain joins TRBV5-1 and TRBJ2-1, with 12 bases identical to TRBD2. The CDR3 totals 16 residues. Germline CDR1 and CDR2: SGHRS and YFSETQ. J was trimmed by 3 bases and V by 4 bases; bases with no gene match: 5. CDR3 coding DNA: TGCGCCAGCAGCCCTTCGACTAGCGGGGGCTACAATGAGCAGTTCTTC. Protein product: CASSPSTSGGYNEQFF.

This chain uses TRBV7-8 with TRBJ2-7; D remains ambiguous. The germline gives CDR1 SGHVS, CDR2 FQNEAQ. V gave up 5 bases and J gave up 6 bases, with 14 bases separating them. The CDR3 runs to 13 residues. CDR3 sequence (DNA): TGTGCCAGCAGCAAGCACGGCGACGGCGAGCAGTACTTC. Protein: CASSKHGDGEQYF.

The CDR3 is CASSFQARNNEQFF. The CDR3 nucleotides read TGTGCCAGCAGCTTCCAGGCCAGAAACAATGAGCAGTTCTTC. This rearrangement joins TRBV7-9 to TRBJ2-1; D is uncertain. Germline lookup yields CDR1 SEHNR and CDR2 FQNEAQ (reference sequence). CDR3 length: 14 residues. Trimming removed 3 bases at V and 5 bases at J, with 11 bases between.

The table lists this clone with a count of one. This chain connects TRBV5-1 to TRBJ1-1, with unresolved D. Germline-derived CDR1 and CDR2 are SGHRS and YFSETQ. Trimming took 2 bases from V and 3 from J, leaving 8 bases between them. This CDR3 has 13 amino acids. The CDR3: CASSFGGDTEAFF. The CDR3 region has the DNA TGCGCCAGCAGCTTCGGTGGGGACACTGAAGCTTTCTTT.

The chain uses TRBV11-3 and TRBJ2-3, with 11 bases matching TRBD2. V trimming: 6 bases; J trimming: 0 bases; junction bases outside the gene matches: 2. Per germline, CDR1 SGHNT and CDR2 YENEEA. The length of the CDR3 is 15 residues. The CDR3 DNA reads TGTGCCAGCAGTCGACTAGCGGGAAGCACAGATACGCAGTATTTT. It translates to CASSRLAGSTDTQYF.

The chain links TRBV18 to TRBJ2-5; D not resolved. CDR3 length: 12 residues. V shed 3 bases and J shed 2 bases, with 4 bases lying between them. The germline gives CDR1 KGHSH, CDR2 LQKENI. The CDR3 loop is CASSPEQETQYF. CDR3 DNA: TGTGCCAGCTCACCCGAACAAGAGACCCAGTACTTC.

In this sample, this clone turned up a few times. V gene TRBV28 combines with J gene TRBJ1-2; TRBD1 aligns across 9 bases. CDR1 MDHEN and CDR2 SYDVKM come from the germline V gene. With 6 bases clipped from V and 5 bases from J, the junction kept 16 bases outside the gene matches. The CDR3 is 17 residues long. The CDR3 here is CASRYFLNRGQRYGYTF. DNA of the CDR3: TGTGCCAGCAGATATTTTCTAAACAGGGGGCAGCGTTATGGCTACACCTTC.

This clone appeared a single time. The gene calls are TRBV7-3 and TRBJ2-5; the D call may be TRBD1 or TRBD2 (5 bases each). The CDR3 runs to 13 residues. CDR1 is SGHTA, CDR2 FQGTGA, per germline. V was shortened by 6 bases and J by 5 bases, with 13 bases between the two germline ends. CDR3 DNA: TGTGCCAGCAGTCGGGGCCTCATGGAGACCCAGTACTTC. It yields the protein CASSRGLMETQYF.

The chain is built from TRBV5-1 and TRBJ1-6, with D uncertain. Germline V gives CDR1 SGHRS, CDR2 YFSETQ. Between the trimmed V and J ends, which lost 0 bases and 5 bases, there was a span of 6 bases. The CDR3 runs to 14 residues. Here the CDR3 DNA reads TGCGCCAGCAGCTTGGGAGGGAATAATTCACCCCTCCACTTT. Its protein product is CASSLGGNNSPLHF.

V gene TRBV5-8 combines with J gene TRBJ1-2; D gene uncertain. This CDR3 spans 11 amino acids. Trimming cost V 4 bases and J 6 bases, with 7 bases left between them. CDR1 and CDR2 from the germline V gene are SGHTS and YDEGEE. In DNA form, the CDR3 reads TGTGCCAGCAGCGGAGGGAATGGCTACACCTTC. Translating it yields CASSGGNGYTF.

The V and J genes are TRBV11-3 and TRBJ2-1; a weak D match, TRBD1 (5 bases). Germline CDR1 reads SGHNT; CDR2 reads YENEEA. There are 13 residues in the CDR3. V lost 5 bases, J lost 11 bases, and 16 bases lay in between. Here the CDR3 reads CASSPGQAMKQFF. CDR3 nucleotide sequence: TGTGCCAGCAGCCCCGGACAAGCAATGAAGCAGTTCTTC.

The V and J genes are TRBV20-1 and TRBJ1-1; D unclear. The CDR3 sequence is 11 residues long. The V and J ends lost 2 bases and 2 bases respectively, with 3 bases between them. Germline loops: CDR1 DFQATT, CDR2 SNEGSKA (reference sequence). The CDR3 bases are TGCAGTGCTAGAAGAAACACTGAAGCTTTCTTT. This gives the protein CSARRNTEAFF.

CDR3 amino acids: CSVERLYRGSNTGELFF. In DNA, the CDR3 is TGCAGCGTTGAAAGGCTTTATCGGGGGTCAAACACCGGGGAGCTGTTTTTT. V usage is TRBV29-1 and J usage is TRBJ2-2, with D possibly TRBD2 on 6 matching bases. The CDR3 runs 17 residues. With 2 bases removed from V and 2 bases from J, the gap between germline ends came to 18 bases. Germline V CDR1 and CDR2: SQVTM, ANQGSEA.

J is TRBJ2-7 and V is TRBV28; 7 bases match TRBD2. Germline V gene data show CDR1 as MDHEN and CDR2 as SYDVKM. V lost 3 bases to trimming and J lost 6 bases; unmatched junction nucleotides: 14. The CDR3 totals 16 residues. The chain's CDR3 is CASSLEGLAVPREQYF. The DNA for the CDR3 is TGTGCCAGCAGTTTGGAAGGTCTAGCGGTCCCACGCGAGCAGTACTTC.

This chain joins TRBV11-2 and TRBJ2-5, with 7 bases matching TRBD1. Germline loops: CDR1 SGHAT, CDR2 FQNNGV. The CDR3 consists of 13 residues. V shed 5 bases, J shed 1 base, and the junction held 1 base outside the gene matches. The CDR3 nucleotides read TGTGCCAGCAGCGGGACAGTCCAAGAGACCCAGTACTTC. This translates into CASSGTVQETQYF. Variable domain in full (rest from reference TRBV11-2 and TRBJ2-5): EAGVAQSPRYKIIEKRQSVAFWCNPISGHATLYWYQQILGQGPKLLIQFQNNGVVDDSQLPKDRFSAERLKGVDSTLKIQPAKLEDSAVYLCASSGTVQETQYFGPGTRLLVL.

The rearrangement joins TRBV7-2 to TRBJ1-1, with TRBD1 matching over 12 bases. The V and J ends lost 5 bases and 3 bases, in that order; junction bases with no gene match: 4. The CDR3 sequence is 15 residues long. CDR1 and CDR2 from the germline V gene are SGHTA and FQGNSA. The CDR3 region has the DNA TGTGCCAGCAGCATTTGGGACAGGGGGCACACTGAAGCTTTCTTT. Its translation: CASSIWDRGHTEAFF.